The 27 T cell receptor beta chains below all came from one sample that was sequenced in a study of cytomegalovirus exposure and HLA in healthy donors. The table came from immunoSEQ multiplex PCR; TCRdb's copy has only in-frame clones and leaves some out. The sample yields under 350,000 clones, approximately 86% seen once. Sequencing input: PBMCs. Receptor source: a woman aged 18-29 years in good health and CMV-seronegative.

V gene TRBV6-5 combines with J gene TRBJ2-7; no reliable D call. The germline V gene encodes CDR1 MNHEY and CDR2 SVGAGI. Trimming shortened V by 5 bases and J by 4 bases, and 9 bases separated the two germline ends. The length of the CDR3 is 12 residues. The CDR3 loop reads CASSLTTYEQYF. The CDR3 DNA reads TGTGCCAGCAGTCTTACCACATACGAGCAGTACTTC.

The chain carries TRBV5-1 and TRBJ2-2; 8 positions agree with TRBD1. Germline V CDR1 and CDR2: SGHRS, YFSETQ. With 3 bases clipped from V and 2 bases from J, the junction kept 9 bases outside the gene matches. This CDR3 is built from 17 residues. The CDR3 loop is CASSSRAGGSNTGELFF. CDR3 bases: TGCGCCAGCAGCTCGAGGGCAGGGGGCAGCAACACCGGGGAGCTGTTTTTT.

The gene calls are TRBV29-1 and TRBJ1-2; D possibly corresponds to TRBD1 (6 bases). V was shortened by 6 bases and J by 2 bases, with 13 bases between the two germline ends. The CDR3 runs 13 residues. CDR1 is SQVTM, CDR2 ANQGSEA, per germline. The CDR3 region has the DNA TGCAGCGTCCACAAAGGGGGAAACTATGGCTACACCTTC. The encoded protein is CSVHKGGNYGYTF.

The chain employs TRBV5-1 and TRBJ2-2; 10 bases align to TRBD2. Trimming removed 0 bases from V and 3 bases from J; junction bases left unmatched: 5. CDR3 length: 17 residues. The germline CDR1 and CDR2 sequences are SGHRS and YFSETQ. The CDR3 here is CASSLGSGRDYTGELFF. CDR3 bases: TGCGCCAGCAGCTTGGGAAGCGGGAGGGACTACACCGGGGAGCTGTTTTTT.

In DNA, the CDR3 is TGTGCCAGCAGCTTAACTCCCGGGACTAGCGGGGGCTACGAGCAGTACTTC. This sequence encodes CASSLTPGTSGGYEQYF. This chain connects TRBV11-3 to TRBJ2-7, with 14 positions matching TRBD2. This CDR3 comprises 17 residues. Germline lookup yields CDR1 SGHNT and CDR2 YENEEA. The V and J ends lost 2 bases and 3 bases, in that order; junction bases with no gene match: 6.

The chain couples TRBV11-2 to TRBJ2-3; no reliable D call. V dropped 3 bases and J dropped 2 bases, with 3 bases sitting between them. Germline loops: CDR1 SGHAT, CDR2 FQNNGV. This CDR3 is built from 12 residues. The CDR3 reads CASSFNTDTQYF. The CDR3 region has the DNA TGTGCCAGCAGCTTTAACACAGATACGCAGTATTTT.

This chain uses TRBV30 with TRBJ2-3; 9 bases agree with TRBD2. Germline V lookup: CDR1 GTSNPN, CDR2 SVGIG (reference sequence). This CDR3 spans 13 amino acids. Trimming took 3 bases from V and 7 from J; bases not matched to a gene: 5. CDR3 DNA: TGTGCCTGGAGGAGCGGGGGGACGAATACGCAGTATTTT. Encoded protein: CAWRSGGTNTQYF.

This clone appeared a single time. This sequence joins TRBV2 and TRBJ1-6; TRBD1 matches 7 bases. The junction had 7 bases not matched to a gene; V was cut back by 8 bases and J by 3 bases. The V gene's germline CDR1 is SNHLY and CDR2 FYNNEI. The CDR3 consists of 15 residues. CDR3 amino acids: CASLSRDSYNSPLHF. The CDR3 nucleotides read TGTGCCAGCTTATCCCGGGACAGCTATAATTCACCCCTCCACTTT.

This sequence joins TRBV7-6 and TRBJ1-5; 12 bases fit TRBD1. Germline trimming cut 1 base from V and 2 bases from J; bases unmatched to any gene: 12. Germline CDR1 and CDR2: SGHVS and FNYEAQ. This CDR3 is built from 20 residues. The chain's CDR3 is CASSLGGWGTGGKGNQPQHF. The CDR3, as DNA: TGTGCCAGCAGCTTAGGTGGCTGGGGGACAGGGGGCAAGGGCAATCAGCCCCAGCATTTT.

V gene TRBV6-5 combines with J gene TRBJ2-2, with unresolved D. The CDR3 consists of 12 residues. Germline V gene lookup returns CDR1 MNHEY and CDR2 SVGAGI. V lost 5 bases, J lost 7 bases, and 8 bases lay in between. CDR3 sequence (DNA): TGTGCCAGCAGTCTAGGCTTCGGGGAGCTGTTTTTT. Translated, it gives CASSLGFGELFF.

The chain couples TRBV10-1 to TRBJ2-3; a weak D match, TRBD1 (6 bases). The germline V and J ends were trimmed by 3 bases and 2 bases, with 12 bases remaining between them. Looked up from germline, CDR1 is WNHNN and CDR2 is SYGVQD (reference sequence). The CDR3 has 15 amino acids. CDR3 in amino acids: CASSDGPGDTDTQYF. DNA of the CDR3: TGCGCCAGCAGTGATGGACCAGGGGACACAGATACGCAGTATTTT.

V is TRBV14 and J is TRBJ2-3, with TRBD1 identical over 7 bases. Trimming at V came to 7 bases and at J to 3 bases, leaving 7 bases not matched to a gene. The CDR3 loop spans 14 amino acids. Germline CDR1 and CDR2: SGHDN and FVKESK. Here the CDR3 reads CASKQGWLTDTQYF. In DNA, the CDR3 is TGTGCCAGCAAACAGGGGTGGTTAACAGATACGCAGTATTTT.

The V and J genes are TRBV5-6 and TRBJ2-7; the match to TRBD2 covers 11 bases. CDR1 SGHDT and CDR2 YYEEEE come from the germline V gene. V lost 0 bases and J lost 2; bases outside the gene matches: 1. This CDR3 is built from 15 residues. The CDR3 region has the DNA TGTGCCAGCAGCTTGGGACTAGCGGGAACCTACGAGCAGTACTTC. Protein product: CASSLGLAGTYEQYF. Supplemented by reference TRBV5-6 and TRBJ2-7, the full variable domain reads DAGVTQSPTHLIKTRGQQVTLRCSPKSGHDTVSWYQQALGQGPQFIFQYYEEEERQRGNFPDRFSGHQFPNYSSELNVNALLLGDSALYLCASSLGLAGTYEQYFGPGTRLTVT.

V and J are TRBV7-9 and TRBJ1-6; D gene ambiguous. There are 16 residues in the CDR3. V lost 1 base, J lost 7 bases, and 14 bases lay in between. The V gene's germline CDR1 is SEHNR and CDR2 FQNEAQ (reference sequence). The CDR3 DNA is TGTGCCAGCAGCTTAGTATCCACAGTTCGGAATTCACCCCTCCACTTT. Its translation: CASSLVSTVRNSPLHF. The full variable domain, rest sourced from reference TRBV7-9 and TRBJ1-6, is DTGVSQNPRHKITKRGQNVTFRCDPISEHNRLYWYRQTLGQGPEFLTYFQNEAQLEKSRLLSDRFSAERPKGSFSTLEIQRTEQGDSAMYLCASSLVSTVRNSPLHFGNGTRLTVT.

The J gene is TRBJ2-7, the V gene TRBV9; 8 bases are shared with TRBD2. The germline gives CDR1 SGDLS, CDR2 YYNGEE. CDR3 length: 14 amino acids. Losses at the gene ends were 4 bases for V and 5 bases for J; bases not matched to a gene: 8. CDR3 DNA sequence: TGTGCCAGCAGCCCCGGGACTAGATTCCACGAGCAGTACTTC. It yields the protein CASSPGTRFHEQYF.

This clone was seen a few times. CDR3 amino acids: CASSYSEGPGTGELFF. CDR3 coding DNA: TGTGCCAGCAGTTACTCTGAAGGCCCGGGCACCGGGGAGCTGTTTTTT. The chain uses TRBV6-5 and TRBJ2-2, with D unclear. Germline-derived CDR1 and CDR2 are MNHEY and SVGAGI. The V gene lost 0 bases and the J gene lost 4 bases, with 12 bases spanning the gap. The CDR3 is 16 residues long.

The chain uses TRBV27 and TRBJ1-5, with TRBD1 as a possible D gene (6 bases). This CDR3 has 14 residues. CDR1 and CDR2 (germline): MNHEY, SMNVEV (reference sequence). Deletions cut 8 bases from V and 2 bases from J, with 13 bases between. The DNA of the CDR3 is TGTGCCAGCCGCAGGGGCGCCGGCAATCAGCCCCAGCATTTT. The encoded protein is CASRRGAGNQPQHF.

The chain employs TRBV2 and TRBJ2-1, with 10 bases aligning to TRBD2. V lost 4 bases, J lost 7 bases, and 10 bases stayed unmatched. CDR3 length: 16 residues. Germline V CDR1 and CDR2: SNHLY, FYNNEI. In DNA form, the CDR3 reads TGTGCCAGCAGTGGTCCGCTAGCGGGAGTAGGTAATGAGCAGTTCTTC. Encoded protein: CASSGPLAGVGNEQFF.

The CDR3 nucleotides read TGTGCCAGCAGTTTATCGTATCGGACTAGCGGGGGGGCCTTGTATTTT. Encoded protein: CASSLSYRTSGGALYF. This chain uses TRBV27 with TRBJ2-3; 15 bases fit TRBD2. CDR1 and CDR2 (germline): MNHEY, SMNVEV (reference sequence). This CDR3 has 16 amino acids. The V gene end was trimmed by 0 bases and the J gene end by 14 bases; junction bases not matched to a gene: 9.

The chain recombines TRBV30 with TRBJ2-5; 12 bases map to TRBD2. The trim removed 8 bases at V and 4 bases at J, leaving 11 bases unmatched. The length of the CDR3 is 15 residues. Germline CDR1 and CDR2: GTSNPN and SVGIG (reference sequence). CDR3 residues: CARTLAGGTGETQYF. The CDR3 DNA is TGTGCCCGGACTCTAGCGGGGGGGACTGGAGAGACCCAGTACTTC.

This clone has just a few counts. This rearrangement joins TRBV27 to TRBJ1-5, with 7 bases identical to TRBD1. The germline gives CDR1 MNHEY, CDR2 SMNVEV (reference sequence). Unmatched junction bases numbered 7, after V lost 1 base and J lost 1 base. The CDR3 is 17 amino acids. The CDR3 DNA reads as TGTGCCAGCAGTTTATGGGGCAGGGGGGTGAGCAATCAGCCCCAGCATTTT. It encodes CASSLWGRGVSNQPQHF.

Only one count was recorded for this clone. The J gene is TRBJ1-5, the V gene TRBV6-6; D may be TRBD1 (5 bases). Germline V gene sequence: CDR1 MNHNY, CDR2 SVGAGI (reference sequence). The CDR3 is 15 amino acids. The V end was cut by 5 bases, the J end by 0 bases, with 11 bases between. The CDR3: CASSRVGGSNQPQHF. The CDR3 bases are TGTGCCAGCAGTCGGGTGGGGGGTAGCAATCAGCCCCAGCATTTT.

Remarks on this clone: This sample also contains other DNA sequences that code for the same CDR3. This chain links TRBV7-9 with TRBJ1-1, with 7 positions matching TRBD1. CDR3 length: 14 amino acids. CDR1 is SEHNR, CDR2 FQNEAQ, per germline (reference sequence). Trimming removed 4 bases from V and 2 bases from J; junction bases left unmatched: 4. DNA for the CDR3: TGTGCCAGCAGCTCCCGGACAGGCAACACTGAAGCTTTCTTT. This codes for CASSSRTGNTEAFF.

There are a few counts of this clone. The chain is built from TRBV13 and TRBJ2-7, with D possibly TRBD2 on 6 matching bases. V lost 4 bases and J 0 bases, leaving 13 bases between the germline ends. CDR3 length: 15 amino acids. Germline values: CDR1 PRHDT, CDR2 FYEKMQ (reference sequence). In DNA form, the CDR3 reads TGTGCCAGCAGCTCCGGAGGTAGCGGCTCCTACGAGCAGTACTTC. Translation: CASSSGGSGSYEQYF.

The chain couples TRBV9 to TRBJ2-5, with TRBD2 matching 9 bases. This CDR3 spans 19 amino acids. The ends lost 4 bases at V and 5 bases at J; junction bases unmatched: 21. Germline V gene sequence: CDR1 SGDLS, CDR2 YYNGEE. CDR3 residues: CASSPTPGGGVYRTETQYF. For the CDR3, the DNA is TGTGCCAGCAGCCCTACCCCGGGCGGGGGGGTGTACCGTACTGAGACCCAGTACTTC.

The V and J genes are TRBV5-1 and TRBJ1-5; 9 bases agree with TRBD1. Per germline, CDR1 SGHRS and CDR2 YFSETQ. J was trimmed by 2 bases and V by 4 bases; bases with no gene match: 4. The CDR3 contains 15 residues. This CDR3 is CASSEGQGGNQPQHF. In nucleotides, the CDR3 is TGCGCCAGCAGCGAGGGACAGGGAGGCAATCAGCCCCAGCATTTT.

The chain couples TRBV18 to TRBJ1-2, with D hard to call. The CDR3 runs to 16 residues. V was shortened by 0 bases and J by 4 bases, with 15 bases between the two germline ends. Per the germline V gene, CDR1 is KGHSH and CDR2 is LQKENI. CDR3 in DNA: TGTGCCAGCTCACCACCTTCCGGGTCACTGTTCTATGGCTACACCTTC. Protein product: CASSPPSGSLFYGYTF.